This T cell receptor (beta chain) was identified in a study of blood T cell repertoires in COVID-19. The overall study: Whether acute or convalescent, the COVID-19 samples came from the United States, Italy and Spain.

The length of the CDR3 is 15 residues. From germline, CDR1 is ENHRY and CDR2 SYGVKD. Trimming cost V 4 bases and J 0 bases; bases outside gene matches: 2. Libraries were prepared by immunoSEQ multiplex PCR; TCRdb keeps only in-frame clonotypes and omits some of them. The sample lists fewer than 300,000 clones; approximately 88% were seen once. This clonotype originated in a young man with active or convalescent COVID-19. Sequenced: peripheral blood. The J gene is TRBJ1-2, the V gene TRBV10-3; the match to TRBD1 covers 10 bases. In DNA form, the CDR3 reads TGTGCCATCAGTGGGGGACAGGGGACTAACTATGGCTACACCTTC. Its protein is CAISGGQGTNYGYTF.